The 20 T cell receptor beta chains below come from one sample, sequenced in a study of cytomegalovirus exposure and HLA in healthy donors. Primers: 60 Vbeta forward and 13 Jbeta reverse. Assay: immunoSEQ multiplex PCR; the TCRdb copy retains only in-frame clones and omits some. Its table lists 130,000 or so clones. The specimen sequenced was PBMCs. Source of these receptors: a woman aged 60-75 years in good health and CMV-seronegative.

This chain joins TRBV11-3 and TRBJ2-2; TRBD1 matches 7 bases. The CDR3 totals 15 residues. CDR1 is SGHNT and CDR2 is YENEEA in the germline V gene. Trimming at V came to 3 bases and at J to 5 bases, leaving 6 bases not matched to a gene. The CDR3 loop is CASSFTGARTGELFF. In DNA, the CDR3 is TGTGCCAGCAGCTTCACAGGGGCGAGGACCGGGGAGCTGTTTTTT.

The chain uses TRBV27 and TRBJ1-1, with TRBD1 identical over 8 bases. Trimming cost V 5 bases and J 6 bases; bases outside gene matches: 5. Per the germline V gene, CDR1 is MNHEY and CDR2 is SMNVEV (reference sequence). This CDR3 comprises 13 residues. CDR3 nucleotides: TGTGCCAGCAGTGGACAGGGTTTTTCTGAAGCTTTCTTT. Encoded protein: CASSGQGFSEAFF.

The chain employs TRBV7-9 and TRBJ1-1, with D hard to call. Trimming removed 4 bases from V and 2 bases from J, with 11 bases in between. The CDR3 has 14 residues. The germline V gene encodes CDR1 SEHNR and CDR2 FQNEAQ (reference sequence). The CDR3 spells CASSSISGNTEAFF. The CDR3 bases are TGTGCCAGCAGCTCAATCTCGGGAAACACTGAAGCTTTCTTT.

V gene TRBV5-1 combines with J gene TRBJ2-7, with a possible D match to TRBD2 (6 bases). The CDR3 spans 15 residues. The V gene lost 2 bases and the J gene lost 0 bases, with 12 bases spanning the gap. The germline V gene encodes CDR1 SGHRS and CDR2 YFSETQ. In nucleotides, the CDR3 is TGCGCCAGCAGCTTCGGATGGGGGGACTCCTACGAGCAGTACTTC. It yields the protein CASSFGWGDSYEQYF.

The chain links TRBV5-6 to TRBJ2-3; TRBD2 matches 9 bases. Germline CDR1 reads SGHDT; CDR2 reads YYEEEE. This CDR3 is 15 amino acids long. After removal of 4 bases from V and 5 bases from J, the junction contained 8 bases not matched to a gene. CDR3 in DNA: TGTGCCAGCAGCACCGGGACTAGCACCAGAGATACGCAGTATTTT. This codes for CASSTGTSTRDTQYF.

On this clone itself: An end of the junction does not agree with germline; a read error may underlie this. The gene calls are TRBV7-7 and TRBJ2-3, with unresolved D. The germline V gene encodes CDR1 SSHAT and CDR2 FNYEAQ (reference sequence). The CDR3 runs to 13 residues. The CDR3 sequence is CASSPRNTDTQYF. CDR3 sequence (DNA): TGTGCTAGCAGCCCTAGAAACACAGATACGCAGTATTTT. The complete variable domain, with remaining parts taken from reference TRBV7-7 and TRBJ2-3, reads GAGVSQSPRYKVTKRGQDVTLRCDPISSHATLYWYQQALGQGPEFLTYFNYEAQPDKSGLPSDRFSAERPEGSISTLTIQRTEQRDSAMYRCASSPRNTDTQYFGPGTRLTVL.

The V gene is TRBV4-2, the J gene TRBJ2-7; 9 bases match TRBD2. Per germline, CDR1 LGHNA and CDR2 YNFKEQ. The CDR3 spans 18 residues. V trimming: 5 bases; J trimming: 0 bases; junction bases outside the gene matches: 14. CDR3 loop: CASSSSTSGPTYSYEQYF. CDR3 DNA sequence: TGTGCCAGCAGCTCCTCAACTAGCGGGCCGACCTACTCCTACGAGCAGTACTTC.

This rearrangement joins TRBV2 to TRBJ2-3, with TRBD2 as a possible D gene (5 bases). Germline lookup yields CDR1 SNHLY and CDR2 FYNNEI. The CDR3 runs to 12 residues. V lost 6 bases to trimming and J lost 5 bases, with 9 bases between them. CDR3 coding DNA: TGTGCCAGCAGCAGGACTGAAGATACGCAGTATTTT. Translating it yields CASSRTEDTQYF.

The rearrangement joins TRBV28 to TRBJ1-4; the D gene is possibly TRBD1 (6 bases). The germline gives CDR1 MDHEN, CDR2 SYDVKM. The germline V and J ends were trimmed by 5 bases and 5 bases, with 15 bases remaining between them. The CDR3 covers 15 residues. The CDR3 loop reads CASSIMTGLNEKLFF. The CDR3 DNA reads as TGTGCCAGCAGTATCATGACAGGCTTAAATGAAAAACTGTTTTTT.

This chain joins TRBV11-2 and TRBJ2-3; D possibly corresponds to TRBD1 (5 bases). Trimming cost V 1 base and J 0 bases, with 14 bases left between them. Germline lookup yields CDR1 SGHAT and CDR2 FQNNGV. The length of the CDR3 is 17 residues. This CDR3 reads CASSLGPWGTSTDTQYF. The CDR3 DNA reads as TGTGCCAGCAGCTTAGGTCCTTGGGGCACTAGCACAGATACGCAGTATTTT.

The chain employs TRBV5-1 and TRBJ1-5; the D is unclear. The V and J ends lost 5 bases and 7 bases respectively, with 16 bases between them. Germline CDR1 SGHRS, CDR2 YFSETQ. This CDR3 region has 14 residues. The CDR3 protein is CASRAGLSEQPQHF. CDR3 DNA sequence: TGCGCCAGCAGGGCCGGGTTGTCGGAACAGCCCCAGCATTTT.

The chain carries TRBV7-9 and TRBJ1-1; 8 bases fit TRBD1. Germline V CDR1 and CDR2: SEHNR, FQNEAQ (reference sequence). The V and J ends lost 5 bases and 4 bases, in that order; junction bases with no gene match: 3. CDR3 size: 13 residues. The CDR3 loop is CASSITGGTEAFF. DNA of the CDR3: TGTGCCAGCAGCATTACAGGGGGCACTGAAGCTTTCTTT.

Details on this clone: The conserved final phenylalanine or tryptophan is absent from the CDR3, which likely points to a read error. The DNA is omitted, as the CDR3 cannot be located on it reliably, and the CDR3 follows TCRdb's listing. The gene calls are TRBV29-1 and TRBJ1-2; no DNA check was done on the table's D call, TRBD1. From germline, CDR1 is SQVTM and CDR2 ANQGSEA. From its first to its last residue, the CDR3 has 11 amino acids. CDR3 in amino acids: CSVVESDRGDI.

The CDR3 region is CASSGTTNTEAFF. Here the CDR3 DNA reads TGCGCCAGCAGCGGGACAACAAACACTGAAGCTTTCTTT. The chain carries TRBV5-1 and TRBJ1-1, with a tentative D call TRBD1 (6 bases). The CDR3 length is 13 residues. Germline values: CDR1 SGHRS, CDR2 YFSETQ. V was cut by 4 bases and J by 2 bases, with 9 bases left in between. The entire variable domain, with the rest obtained from reference TRBV5-1 and TRBJ1-1, is as follows: KAGVTQTPRYLIKTRGQQVTLSCSPISGHRSVSWYQQTPGQGLQFLFEYFSETQRNKGNFPGRFSGRQFSNSRSEMNVSTLELGDSALYLCASSGTTNTEAFFGQGTRLTVV.

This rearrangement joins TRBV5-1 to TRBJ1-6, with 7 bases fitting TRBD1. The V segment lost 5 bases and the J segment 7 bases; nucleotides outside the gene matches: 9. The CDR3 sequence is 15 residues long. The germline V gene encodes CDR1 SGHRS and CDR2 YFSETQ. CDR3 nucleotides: TGCGCCAGCAGATTGACCGGGACAGAAAATTCACCCCTCCACTTT. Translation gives CASRLTGTENSPLHF.

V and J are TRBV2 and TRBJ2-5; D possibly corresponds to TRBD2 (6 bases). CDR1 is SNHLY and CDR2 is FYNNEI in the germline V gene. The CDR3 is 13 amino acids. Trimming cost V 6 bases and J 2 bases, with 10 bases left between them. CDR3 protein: CASRGGAQETQYF. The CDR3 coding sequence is TGTGCCAGCAGGGGGGGAGCACAAGAGACCCAGTACTTC.

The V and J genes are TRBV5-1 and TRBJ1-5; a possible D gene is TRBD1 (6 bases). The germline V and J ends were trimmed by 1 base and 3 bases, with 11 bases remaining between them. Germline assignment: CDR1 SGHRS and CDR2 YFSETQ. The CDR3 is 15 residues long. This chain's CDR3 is CASSLSGAPNQPQHF. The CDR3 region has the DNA TGCGCCAGCAGCTTGTCAGGGGCCCCCAATCAGCCCCAGCATTTT.

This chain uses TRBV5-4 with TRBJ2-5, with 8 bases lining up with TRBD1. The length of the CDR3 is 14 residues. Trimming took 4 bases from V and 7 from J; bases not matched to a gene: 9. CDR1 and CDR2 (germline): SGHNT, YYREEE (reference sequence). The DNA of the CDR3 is TGTGCCAGCAGCGCCCGGACAGGGCCAGGGACCCAGTACTTC. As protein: CASSARTGPGTQYF. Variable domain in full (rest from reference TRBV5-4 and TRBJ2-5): ETGVTQSPTHLIKTRGQQVTLRCSSQSGHNTVSWYQQALGQGPQFIFQYYREEENGRGNFPPRFSGLQFPNYSSELNVNALELDDSALYLCASSARTGPGTQYFGPGTRLLVL.

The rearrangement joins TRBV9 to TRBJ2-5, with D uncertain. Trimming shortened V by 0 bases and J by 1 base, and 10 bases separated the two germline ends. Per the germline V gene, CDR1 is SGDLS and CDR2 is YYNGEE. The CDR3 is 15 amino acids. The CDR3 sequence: CASSVASVFQETQYF. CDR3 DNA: TGTGCCAGCAGCGTAGCGTCCGTGTTCCAAGAGACCCAGTACTTC.

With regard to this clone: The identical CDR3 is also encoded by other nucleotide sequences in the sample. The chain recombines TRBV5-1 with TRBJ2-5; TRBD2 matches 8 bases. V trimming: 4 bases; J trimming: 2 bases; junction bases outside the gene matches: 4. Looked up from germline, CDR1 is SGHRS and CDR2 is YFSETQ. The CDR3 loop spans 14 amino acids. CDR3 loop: CASSPGGLQETQYF. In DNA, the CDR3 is TGCGCCAGCAGCCCGGGGGGGCTGCAAGAGACCCAGTACTTC.